The 28 T cell receptor beta chains in this list originate from one sample, sequenced in a study of T cells in Graves' hyperthyroidism and ophthalmopathy. Amplification yielded TCR beta CDR3 regions, with RNA transcripts as the source. When the TCR CDR3 underwent first-round RT-PCR, the HTBI primer set was used. From the multiplex PCR reads, TCRdb called clonotypes with MiXCR, one entry per CDR3 protein. The data hold a few hundred thousand distinct CDR3 sequences, with less than 15% observed a single time. Sequences were obtained from blood. The receptors stem from a woman aged 40 to 50 with Graves' hyperthyroidism that later progressed to Graves' ophthalmopathy.

The sample holds many counts of this clonotype. The rearrangement links TRBV7-2 to TRBJ2-2; D unclear. There are 13 residues in the CDR3. The V gene's germline CDR1 is SGHTA and CDR2 FQGNSA. Trimming stripped 6 bases from V and 7 bases from J, with 12 bases between. The CDR3 loop reads CASSGPADGELFF. The CDR3 coding sequence is TGTGCCAGCAGTGGACCTGCCGACGGGGAGCTGTTTTTT.

This clonotype has a count of ten or more. CDR3 sequence reads: CSARDLGLASETQYF. CDR3 DNA sequence: TGCAGTGCTAGAGATTTGGGACTAGCTTCGGAGACCCAGTACTTC. V is TRBV20-1 and J is TRBJ2-5; 9 nucleotides agree with TRBD2. Germline V lookup: CDR1 DFQATT, CDR2 SNEGSKA (reference sequence). J was trimmed by 5 bases and V by 0 bases; bases with no gene match: 7. This CDR3 region has 15 residues.

Note on this clonotype: With a much larger clone just one base away, this may be a read error. This sequence joins TRBV12-3 or TRBV12-4 and TRBJ2-7; the match to TRBD1 covers 8 bases. The CDR3 loop spans 15 amino acids. Unmatched junction bases numbered 12, after V lost 5 bases and J lost 6 bases. CDR3 bases: TGTGCCAGCAGTGAGACAGGGGTCCTCCTGTGCGAGCAGTACTTC. It codes for CASSETGVLLCEQYF.

This clonotype was seen many times. The rearrangement links TRBV28 to TRBJ2-3, with 7 bases aligning to TRBD1. This CDR3 is built from 14 residues. Germline CDR1 and CDR2: MDHEN and SYDVKM. Trimming cost V 6 bases and J 2 bases; bases outside gene matches: 5. The CDR3 loop is CASSRQGYTDTQYF. CDR3 DNA: TGTGCCAGCAGCAGACAGGGATACACAGATACGCAGTATTTT.

The chain couples TRBV28 to TRBJ2-3, with a possible D match to TRBD2 (6 bases). The CDR3 runs to 15 residues. Germline CDR1 is MDHEN and CDR2 is SYDVKM. Trimming left V 4 bases short and J 2 bases short, with 13 bases between. This CDR3 reads CASSSISGITDTQYF. The CDR3 region has the DNA TGTGCCAGCAGTTCTATTAGCGGAATCACAGATACGCAGTATTTT.

This clonotype was detected ten times or more. V gene TRBV28 combines with J gene TRBJ2-7; TRBD2 might be the D (5 bases). V lost 4 bases, J lost 0 bases, and 13 bases lay in between. This CDR3 is built from 15 residues. Germline V CDR1 and CDR2: MDHEN, SYDVKM. CDR3 sequence (DNA): TGTGCCAGCAGTTATGACCCTACTAGCTCCTACGAGCAGTACTTC. Translated, it gives CASSYDPTSSYEQYF.

This clonotype appeared many times. The chain joins TRBV6-1 to TRBJ1-3; D unresolved. V lost 6 bases and J lost 0, with 6 bases in between. The CDR3 runs 13 residues. Germline-derived CDR1 and CDR2 are MNHNS and SASEGT. The CDR3 spells CASRGTSGNTIYF. The CDR3 nucleotides read TGTGCCAGCAGGGGTACCTCTGGAAACACCATATATTTT.

This clonotype was counted at least ten times. The rearrangement links TRBV2 to TRBJ2-1, with TRBD2 matching 10 bases. The CDR3 length is 17 residues. Germline V gives CDR1 SNHLY, CDR2 FYNNEI. J lost 7 bases, V lost 4 bases, and 13 bases had no gene match. CDR3 bases: TGTGCCAGCAGTGCCAGCGGGAGGGCTCTTGGGCGGAATGAGCAGTTCTTC. Amino acid sequence: CASSASGRALGRNEQFF.

This clonotype has a count of ten or more. The chain has TRBV30 and TRBJ1-4; the match to TRBD1 covers 8 bases. V lost 3 bases, J lost 12 bases, and 9 bases stayed unmatched. Per germline, CDR1 GTSNPN and CDR2 SVGIG (reference sequence). The CDR3 has 13 residues. Here the CDR3 DNA reads TGTGCCTGGAGACCTCAGGGGGCGTGGGAACTGTTTTTT. Residues: CAWRPQGAWELFF.

Within the sample, this clonotype is medium-sized. The gene calls are TRBV27 and TRBJ2-1; D is possibly TRBD1 (6 bases). The length of the CDR3 is 16 residues. Trimming removed 4 bases from V and 8 bases from J, with 21 bases in between. The V gene's germline CDR1 is MNHEY and CDR2 SMNVEV (reference sequence). As DNA, the CDR3 is TGTGCCAGCAGTTCCTTCCACAGGGCCCGAGGGGATGAGCAGTTCTTC. Translating gives CASSSFHRARGDEQFF.

Many counts were recorded for this clonotype. The chain couples TRBV2 to TRBJ1-3; TRBD1 might be the D (6 bases). The CDR3 is 19 amino acids. With 3 bases removed from V and 0 bases from J, the gap between germline ends came to 21 bases. Per the germline V gene, CDR1 is SNHLY and CDR2 is FYNNEI. CDR3 sequence reads: CASSEMDSRSLYSGNTIYF. DNA of the CDR3: TGTGCCAGCAGTGAGATGGACAGTCGGTCTCTTTACTCTGGAAACACCATATATTTT.

This clonotype occurred many times. CDR3 in DNA: TGCAGTGCCCCCGGAATAGCGGGAGTCAGTGAGCAGTTCTTC. Its protein product is CSAPGIAGVSEQFF. The rearrangement uses TRBV20-1 and TRBJ2-1; TRBD2 matches 9 bases. J gave up 9 bases and V 6 bases, and 12 bases lay outside the gene matches. CDR3 size: 14 residues. Germline loops: CDR1 DFQATT, CDR2 SNEGSKA (reference sequence).

The chain uses TRBV6-1 and TRBJ1-1, with TRBD1 as a possible D gene (5 bases). The V end lost 6 bases, the J end lost 3 bases, and 14 bases lay between the germline ends. This CDR3 spans 14 amino acids. The V gene's germline CDR1 is MNHNS and CDR2 SASEGT. Here the CDR3 DNA reads TGTGCCAGCAGCTCACTAGGGGTGTACACTGAAGCTTTCTTT. It encodes CASSSLGVYTEAFF.

The table lists this clonotype with a few counts. The chain couples TRBV30 to TRBJ1-2; D might be TRBD1 (6 bases). Germline values: CDR1 GTSNPN, CDR2 SVGIG (reference sequence). Trimming left V 4 bases short and J 4 bases short, with 16 bases between. The CDR3 totals 14 residues. CDR3 sequence reads: CAWTRTDTLYGYTF. In nucleotides, the CDR3 is TGTGCCTGGACCCGGACAGACACTCTCTATGGCTACACCTTC.

About this clonotype itself: The CDR3 does not close with the conserved phenylalanine or tryptophan, likely indicating a read error. Here the CDR3 reads CASSAPGGEKLFS. The CDR3 DNA reads as TGTGCCAGCAGTGCCCCCGGAGGTGAAAAACTGTTTTCT. This chain joins TRBV6-1 and TRBJ1-4; D gene uncertain. Germline V gives CDR1 MNHNS, CDR2 SASEGT. V was pared by 4 bases and J by 7 bases, with 10 bases between. The CDR3 runs 13 residues.

This clonotype was seen at least ten times. This chain joins TRBV10-3 and TRBJ2-7; 7 nucleotides align to TRBD2. V trimming: 4 bases; J trimming: 2 bases; junction bases outside the gene matches: 8. This CDR3 has 15 residues. Germline CDR1 and CDR2: ENHRY and SYGVKD. The CDR3 is CAISVAAGTPYEQYF. In nucleotides, the CDR3 is TGTGCCATCAGTGTTGCAGCGGGGACCCCCTACGAGCAGTACTTC.

Ten or more counts support this clonotype. The chain is built from TRBV27 and TRBJ1-6; D gene uncertain. The germline CDR1 and CDR2 sequences are MNHEY and SMNVEV (reference sequence). CDR3 size: 17 residues. With 0 bases removed from V and 2 bases from J, the gap between germline ends came to 11 bases. The CDR3 DNA is TGTGCCAGCAGTTTATCTTTGTTTCGCACCTATAATTCACCCCTCCACTTT. As protein: CASSLSLFRTYNSPLHF.

This clonotype has a handful of counts. V gene TRBV29-1 combines with J gene TRBJ1-1, with D possibly matching TRBD1 (6 bases). CDR3 length equals 11 residues. V was clipped by 6 bases and J by 5 bases, with 10 bases between them. Germline lookup yields CDR1 SQVTM and CDR2 ANQGSEA. The CDR3 loop is CSVHRVTEAFF. For the CDR3, the DNA is TGCAGCGTGCACAGGGTTACTGAAGCTTTCTTT.

This clonotype was seen repeatedly, ten times or more. J is TRBJ1-3 and V is TRBV12-3 or TRBV12-4, with D tentatively TRBD1 (6 bases). The CDR3 is 14 residues long. Trimming took off 4 bases at V and 7 bases at J, with 14 bases between the two ends. The DNA for the CDR3 is TGTGCCAGCAGTTACCACAGGGAAGAGAACACCATATATTTT. Translated: CASSYHREENTIYF.

This clonotype has a count of ten or more. The gene calls are TRBV5-1 and TRBJ2-7; the D gene is possibly TRBD1 (6 bases). The V gene's germline CDR1 is SGHRS and CDR2 YFSETQ. Trimming pared 4 bases from V and 2 bases from J, leaving 16 bases between. The CDR3 is made up of 15 amino acids. The CDR3 spells CASSRGQLATYEQYF. CDR3 nucleotide sequence: TGCGCCAGCAGCCGTGGACAGTTAGCGACCTACGAGCAGTACTTC.

This clonotype came up many times. This chain uses TRBV7-9 with TRBJ1-2; the D is unclear. Trimming left V 2 bases short and J 7 bases short, with 14 bases between. The germline V gene encodes CDR1 SEHNR and CDR2 FQNEAQ (reference sequence). The CDR3 has 14 amino acids. The CDR3 DNA sequence: TGTGCCAGCAGCTTATTAGGCCCTGGAGGTGGCTACACCTTC. Amino acids: CASSLLGPGGGYTF.

This clonotype was observed at least ten times. The chain links TRBV7-9 to TRBJ2-7; TRBD2 aligns across 10 bases. This CDR3 contains 17 residues. Trimming took 2 bases from V and 0 from J; bases not matched to a gene: 7. CDR1 and CDR2 from the germline V gene are SEHNR and FQNEAQ (reference sequence). CDR3 protein: CASSLLSSGRHSYEQYF. For the CDR3, the DNA is TGTGCCAGCAGCTTACTGTCTAGCGGGAGACACTCCTACGAGCAGTACTTC.

Here the CDR3 DNA reads TGTGCCAGCAGTTTTGGGCGGGACTACGAGCAGTACTTC. Protein: CASSFGRDYEQYF. The chain has TRBV12-3 or TRBV12-4 and TRBJ2-7; possibly TRBD2 for D (6 bases). V was shortened by 3 bases and J by 3 bases, with 9 bases between the two germline ends. This CDR3 has 13 residues.

This clonotype came up many times. This chain links TRBV30 with TRBJ1-6; 7 nucleotides align to TRBD1. The CDR3 sequence is 13 residues long. Germline CDR1 reads GTSNPN; CDR2 reads SVGIG (reference sequence). V gave up 8 bases and J gave up 4 bases; unmatched junction bases: 5. CDR3 in DNA: TGTGCCGGATCGGGACAGTATAATTCACCCCTCCACTTT. Its translation is CAGSGQYNSPLHF.

Many counts were recorded for this clonotype. The chain links TRBV7-3 to TRBJ2-3; D remains unclear. Trimming took off 5 bases at V and 2 bases at J, with 20 bases between the two ends. Germline CDR1 reads SGHTA; CDR2 reads FQGTGA. This CDR3 is 17 amino acids long. The CDR3: CASSPRPIAITTDTQYF. DNA of the CDR3: TGTGCCAGCAGCCCCCGCCCAATCGCGATTACCACAGATACGCAGTATTTT.

This clonotype has a count of ten or more. The chain couples TRBV2 to TRBJ2-7; the match to TRBD1 covers 8 bases. Germline V gene sequence: CDR1 SNHLY, CDR2 FYNNEI. This CDR3 has 13 amino acids. V trimming: 2 bases; J trimming: 6 bases; junction bases outside the gene matches: 3. The DNA of the CDR3 is TGTGCCAGCAGTGAACTTGGGACAGGCGAGCAGTACTTC. Protein: CASSELGTGEQYF.

This clonotype showed up many times. This chain connects TRBV11-2 to TRBJ2-1; 7 nucleotides match TRBD2. The V and J ends lost 5 bases and 7 bases, in that order; junction bases with no gene match: 17. CDR3 length: 17 residues. Germline CDR1 and CDR2: SGHAT and FQNNGV. Here the CDR3 reads CASSPTLLAGEENEQFF. The CDR3 bases are TGTGCCAGCAGCCCGACCCTCCTGGCGGGAGAGGAGAATGAGCAGTTCTTC.

Ten or more counts support this clonotype. The V gene is TRBV11-2, the J gene TRBJ2-1, with TRBD2 matching over 9 bases. The CDR3 runs 15 residues. V shed 4 bases and J 3 bases; nucleotides not matched to a gene: 4. In germline, CDR1 is SGHAT, CDR2 FQNNGV. CDR3: CASSSGLANYNEQFF. DNA for the CDR3: TGTGCCAGCAGCTCTGGACTAGCGAACTACAATGAGCAGTTCTTC.